In this sample, the clone carrying this T cell receptor beta chain turned up a few times. V dropped 6 bases and J dropped 7 bases, with 18 bases sitting between them. Germline V gene sequence: CDR1 MNHEY, CDR2 SVGEGT. CDR3 size: 15 residues. Sequencing used immunoSEQ multiplex PCR; TCRdb keeps in-frame clones, though not all of them. Of about 150,000 clones listed, roughly nine tenths are singletons. The data originate from a study of control samples from healthy donors and cancer patients. The TCR was taken from a woman aged 25 to 39 in good health. The sequencing input was blood. J is TRBJ1-4 and V is TRBV6-2 or TRBV6-3; no reliable D call. CDR3 loop: CASSPNGLRSEKLFF. The CDR3, as DNA: TGTGCCAGCAGCCCCAACGGGTTAAGGAGTGAAAAACTGTTTTTT.